A selection of T cell receptor beta chains follows, all from one sample in a study of cytomegalovirus exposure and HLA in healthy donors. Data came from immunoSEQ multiplex PCR; TCRdb stores just in-frame clones and leaves some out. The table has about 200,000 clones, approximately 78% seen once. Source material: PBMCs. Source of these receptors: a man aged 30 to 39 in good health and CMV-seronegative. The CDR3 runs from the conserved cysteine through the conserved F or W. A D gene is named only where the DNA matches it firmly. Expanded clones are given a class, and other clones once, few, many or no size at all.

CDR3 protein: CASSKDRPAKNIQYF
CDR3 DNA: TGTGCCAGCAGCAAGGACAGGCCAGCCAAAAACATTCAGTACTTC
D gene: NA
clone size: NA
J gene: TRBJ2-4
V gene: TRBV21-1

CDR3 protein: CASSSQKGQGSYGYTF
CDR3 DNA: TGTGCCAGCAGTTCTCAAAAGGGACAGGGAAGCTATGGCTACACCTTC
D gene: TRBD1
clone size: NA
J gene: TRBJ1-2
V gene: TRBV6-6

CDR3 protein: CASSRRGQATEAFF
CDR3 DNA: TGTGCCAGCAGCCGAAGGGGTCAGGCCACTGAAGCTTTCTTT
D gene: NA
clone size: NA
J gene: TRBJ1-1
V gene: TRBV27

CDR3 protein: CAISALAGATDTQYF
CDR3 DNA: TGTGCCATCAGTGCCCTAGCGGGGGCCACAGATACGCAGTATTTT
D gene: TRBD2
clone size: NA
J gene: TRBJ2-3
V gene: TRBV10-3

CDR3 protein: CASSVQGGVNSPLHF
CDR3 DNA: TGTGCCAGCAGCGTTCAAGGGGGGGTTAATTCACCCCTCCACTTT
D gene: NA
clone size: NA
J gene: TRBJ1-6
V gene: TRBV9

CDR3 protein: CASSPNSDTQYF
CDR3 DNA: TGTGCCAGCAGCCCTAATTCCGATACGCAGTATTTT
D gene: NA
clone size: NA
J gene: TRBJ2-3
V gene: TRBV7-2

CDR3 protein: CASSPVSGWEQFF
CDR3 DNA: TGCGCCAGCAGCCCGGTGTCGGGTTGGGAGCAGTTCTTC
D gene: NA
clone size: NA
J gene: TRBJ2-1
V gene: TRBV5-1

CDR3 protein: CASSSGGGTMNTEAFF
CDR3 DNA: TGTGCCAGCAGCTCGGGGGGGGGAACCATGAACACTGAAGCTTTCTTT
D gene: NA
clone size: NA
J gene: TRBJ1-1
V gene: TRBV5-5

CDR3 protein: CAISESASGGRSIEETQYF
CDR3 DNA: TGTGCCATCAGTGAGTCGGCTAGCGGGGGCCGAAGCATCGAAGAGACCCAGTACTTC
D gene: TRBD2
clone size: NA
J gene: TRBJ2-5
V gene: TRBV10-3

CDR3 protein: CASSHVGPSYEQYF
CDR3 DNA: TGTGCCAGCAGCCACGTGGGGCCATCCTACGAGCAGTACTTC
D gene: NA
clone size: few
J gene: TRBJ2-7
V gene: TRBV28

CDR3 protein: CASSLQGSPTATNEKLFF
CDR3 DNA: TGTGCCAGCAGCCTACAGGGCAGCCCTACTGCAACTAATGAAAAACTGTTTTTT
D gene: NA
clone size: NA
J gene: TRBJ1-4
V gene: TRBV7-9

CDR3 protein: CASSFGQTEAFF
CDR3 DNA: TGTGCCAGCAGTTTTGGGCAGACTGAAGCTTTCTTT
D gene: NA
clone size: NA
J gene: TRBJ1-1
V gene: TRBV28

CDR3 protein: CASSPRTGRYNEQFF
CDR3 DNA: TGTGCCAGCAGCCCTAGGACAGGGCGGTACAATGAGCAGTTCTTC
D gene: TRBD1
clone size: NA
J gene: TRBJ2-1
V gene: TRBV28

CDR3 protein: CASSLSGSGLEQYF
CDR3 DNA: TGTGCCAGTAGTTTGTCCGGGTCTGGCCTCGAGCAGTACTTC
D gene: NA
clone size: few
J gene: TRBJ2-7
V gene: TRBV28

CDR3 protein: CASSLDHGGSRGELFF
CDR3 DNA: TGTGCCAGCAGCTTAGATCATGGGGGGTCCCGTGGGGAGCTGTTTTTT
D gene: NA
clone size: once
J gene: TRBJ2-2
V gene: TRBV11-2

CDR3 protein: CASSLSRGAREKLFF
CDR3 DNA: TGTGCCAGCAGCTTATCACGGGGGGCCCGTGAAAAACTGTTTTTT
D gene: NA
clone size: NA
J gene: TRBJ1-4
V gene: TRBV7-2

CDR3 protein: CASSPQEGATYEQYF
CDR3 DNA: TGTGCTAGCAGCCCACAGGAGGGGGCGACGTACGAGCAGTACTTC
D gene: NA
clone size: NA
J gene: TRBJ2-7
V gene: TRBV7-7

CDR3 protein: CASSAEGSGSSTDTQYF
CDR3 DNA: TGTGCCAGCAGCGCGGAGGGGAGCGGGAGTAGCACAGATACGCAGTATTTT
D gene: TRBD2
clone size: NA
J gene: TRBJ2-3
V gene: TRBV9

CDR3 protein: CASSLGSGLGYEQYF
CDR3 DNA: TGTGCCAGCAGCTTGGGATCGGGACTAGGGTACGAGCAGTACTTC
D gene: TRBD2
clone size: NA
J gene: TRBJ2-7
V gene: TRBV5-4

CDR3 protein: CASIGQGLLYDYTF
CDR3 DNA: TGTGCCAGCATTGGACAGGGATTATTATATGACTACACCTTC
D gene: TRBD1
clone size: NA
J gene: TRBJ1-2
V gene: TRBV6-6

CDR3 protein: CATPWGGNTEAFF
CDR3 DNA: TGTGCCACCCCTTGGGGGGGGAACACTGAAGCTTTCTTT
D gene: NA
clone size: few
J gene: TRBJ1-1
V gene: TRBV2

CDR3 protein: CASLGSVNEQFF
CDR3 DNA: TGTGCCAGCCTAGGTTCTGTAAATGAGCAGTTCTTC
D gene: NA
clone size: NA
J gene: TRBJ2-1
V gene: TRBV2

CDR3 protein: CSVPLGNTIYF
CDR3 DNA: TGCAGCGTTCCCCTTGGAAACACCATATATTTT
D gene: NA
clone size: NA
J gene: TRBJ1-3
V gene: TRBV29-1

CDR3 protein: CASSLGEGGTYEQYF
CDR3 DNA: TGTGCCAGCAGCCTCGGGGAGGGAGGGACCTACGAGCAGTACTTC
D gene: TRBD2
clone size: NA
J gene: TRBJ2-7
V gene: TRBV7-3

CDR3 protein: CARSLPQRVRGGHSNQPQHF
CDR3 DNA: TGTGCCAGAAGCTTACCCCAAAGGGTTCGAGGAGGGCATAGCAATCAGCCCCAGCATTTT
D gene: NA
clone size: NA
J gene: TRBJ1-5
V gene: TRBV5-3

CDR3 protein: CAILPFGAALYGYTF
CDR3 DNA: TGTGCCATCCTCCCCTTTGGGGCGGCACTCTATGGCTACACCTTC
D gene: NA
clone size: once
J gene: TRBJ1-2
V gene: TRBV6-1

CDR3 protein: CATSRGSSGGLNEQFF
CDR3 DNA: TGTGCCACCAGCAGAGGGTCGAGCGGGGGGCTCAATGAGCAGTTCTTC
D gene: TRBD2
clone size: NA
J gene: TRBJ2-1
V gene: TRBV15

CDR3 protein: CASSDSGATTGELFF
CDR3 DNA: TGTGCCAGCAGTGATAGCGGAGCTACCACCGGGGAGCTGTTTTTT
D gene: NA
clone size: NA
J gene: TRBJ2-2
V gene: TRBV9

CDR3 protein: CASSYGQGSRRGTEAFF
CDR3 DNA: TGTGCCAGCAGCTATGGACAGGGGAGTCGTAGGGGCACTGAAGCTTTCTTT
D gene: TRBD1
clone size: NA
J gene: TRBJ1-1
V gene: TRBV5-5

CDR3 protein: CASSQEAIPAYEQYF
CDR3 DNA: TGCGCCAGCAGCCAAGAGGCAATCCCTGCCTACGAGCAGTACTTC
D gene: NA
clone size: NA
J gene: TRBJ2-7
V gene: TRBV4-3

CDR3 protein: CASSLAVGAKNYGYTF
CDR3 DNA: TGCGCCAGCAGCTTGGCTGTGGGGGCGAAAAACTATGGCTACACCTTC
D gene: NA
clone size: NA
J gene: TRBJ1-2
V gene: TRBV5-1

CDR3 protein: CASSPPGNTGELFF
CDR3 DNA: TGCGCCAGCAGCCCTCCAGGGAACACCGGGGAGCTGTTTTTT
D gene: NA
clone size: NA
J gene: TRBJ2-2
V gene: TRBV4-1

CDR3 protein: CASSLGTDYNSPLHF
CDR3 DNA: TGTGCCAGCAGCTTGGGGACAGATTATAATTCACCCCTCCACTTT
D gene: NA
clone size: NA
J gene: TRBJ1-6
V gene: TRBV5-8

CDR3 protein: CAISFGQGRGYEQYF
CDR3 DNA: TGTGCCATCAGTTTCGGACAGGGCAGAGGCTACGAGCAGTACTTC
D gene: TRBD1
clone size: NA
J gene: TRBJ2-7
V gene: TRBV10-3

CDR3 protein: CASSPSGGRNTEAFF
CDR3 DNA: TGTGCCAGCTCACCGTCTGGGGGCCGTAACACTGAAGCTTTCTTT
D gene: NA
clone size: NA
J gene: TRBJ1-1
V gene: TRBV18

CDR3 protein: CASRVRDSELSTEAFF
CDR3 DNA: TGTGCAAGTCGCGTCCGGGACAGTGAACTGAGTACTGAAGCTTTCTTT
D gene: NA
clone size: NA
J gene: TRBJ1-1
V gene: TRBV12-2